The clone carrying this T cell receptor (beta chain) has a handful of counts. The data are from a study of blood T cell repertoires in COVID-19. Clones were read by immunoSEQ multiplex PCR, and TCRdb kept only the in-frame ones, dropping some. This sample has roughly 250,000 clones, with around four fifths found just once. Germline assignment: CDR1 SGHTA and CDR2 FQGTGA. CDR3 length: 13 amino acids. Trimming took 4 bases from V and 9 from J; bases not matched to a gene: 5. The chain recombines TRBV7-3 with TRBJ2-1; TRBD1 matches 8 bases. Material for sequencing was peripheral blood. This sequence originates from a woman aged 40 to 49 with active or convalescent COVID-19. The CDR3 nucleotides are TGTGCCAGCAGCTCTGGGACAGGTGGTGAGCAGTTCTTC. Translated, it gives CASSSGTGGEQFF.